This is a list of T cell receptor beta chains from one sample in a study of cytomegalovirus exposure and HLA in healthy donors. The assay was immunoSEQ multiplex PCR, and TCRdb's table has in-frame clones only and misses some. The sample records some 110,000 clones, around 78% being singletons. Material: PBMCs. Source of these receptors: a middle-aged man in good health and CMV-seronegative. The CDR3 runs from the conserved cysteine through the conserved F or W. A D gene is named only where the DNA matches it firmly. Not every row has a clone size; where given, it reads once, few, many or a size class.

j_call d_call v_call clone_size cdr3_nt cdr3_aa
TRBJ2-2 NA TRBV7-3 NA TGTGCCAGCAGCCGCGAGTGGACCGGGGAGCTGTTTTTT CASSREWTGELFF
TRBJ2-5 TRBD1 TRBV27 few TGTGCCAGCAGTCCCCGGGGGACAGGGAAACAAGAGACCCAGTACTTC CASSPRGTGKQETQYF
TRBJ2-1 NA TRBV5-1 NA TGCGCCAGCAGCTTGGCCCAACCGGGTTACAATGAGCAGTTCTTC CASSLAQPGYNEQFF
TRBJ2-1 TRBD2 TRBV7-3 NA TGTGCCAGCAGCCCCTATCTACTAGCGGGGGGGAGGAGCAATGAGCAGTTCTTC CASSPYLLAGGRSNEQFF
TRBJ1-2 TRBD1 TRBV7-2 NA TGTGCCAGCAGCTCCTCCGGCGGACAGGGCTATGGCTACACCTTC CASSSSGGQGYGYTF
TRBJ2-7 NA TRBV4-3 few TGCGCCAGCAGCCAAGACAGGGCCTACGAGCAGTACTTC CASSQDRAYEQYF
TRBJ1-5 NA TRBV2 NA TGTGCCAGCAGCTTCTCAGTGGATCAGCCCCAGCATTTT CASSFSVDQPQHF
TRBJ2-1 TRBD2 TRBV4-1 once TGCGCCAGCAGCCTAGCGGGGGGGCCCTACAATGAGCAGTTCTTC CASSLAGGPYNEQFF
TRBJ1-5 TRBD1 TRBV5-1 NA TGCGCCAGCAGCTCGGGACAGGGGATCAATCAGCCCCAGCATTTT CASSSGQGINQPQHF
TRBJ2-7 NA TRBV7-9 NA TGTGCCAGCAGCTTAGGTCGGGGGGCCCCCTACGAGCAGTACTTC CASSLGRGAPYEQYF
TRBJ1-5 NA TRBV5-5 NA TGTGCCAGCAGCGGGGGGAGTGTCAATCAGCCCCAGCATTTT CASSGGSVNQPQHF
TRBJ2-7 NA TRBV6-1 NA TGTGCCAGCGCAACGGGAACCTACGAGCAGTACTTC CASATGTYEQYF
TRBJ1-1 NA TRBV9 NA TGTGCCAGCAGCGTAGAGGCAGGGGTTTGGACTGAAGCTTTCTTT CASSVEAGVWTEAFF
TRBJ2-5 TRBD2 TRBV5-6 NA TGTGCCAGCAGCTTGCTAGGTTTGGGGACTAGAGAGACCCAGTACTTC CASSLLGLGTRETQYF
TRBJ1-5 NA TRBV18 NA TGTGCCAGCTCCGCACAGGGTGGGGGTAATCAGCCCCAGCATTTT CASSAQGGGNQPQHF
TRBJ2-3 TRBD1 TRBV7-2 NA TGTGCCAGCAGTATAGGGGGCCAGTCAGATACGCAGTATTTT CASSIGGQSDTQYF
TRBJ2-4 NA TRBV28 NA TGTGCCACCCCAGGGTTAAACATTCAGTACTTC CATPGLNIQYF
TRBJ2-3 NA TRBV2 NA TGTGCCAGCTCCGGGACACGGAAGGAGACAGATACGCAGTATTTT CASSGTRKETDTQYF
TRBJ2-6 TRBD2 TRBV2 few TGTGCCAGCAGTGAAAGGGGTTCCCCGGGACTAGCGGGGGGGTCCGGGGCCAACGTCCTGACTTTC CASSERGSPGLAGGSGANVLTF
TRBJ1-1 TRBD1 TRBV6-1 NA TGTGCCAGCAGTGAACTTCCCGGGACAGGTTTCGCTGAAGCTTTCTTT CASSELPGTGFAEAFF
TRBJ1-3 NA TRBV30 NA TGTGCCTGGACCCTCGGAGGGTCTGGAAACACCATATATTTT CAWTLGGSGNTIYF